This T cell receptor (beta chain) was obtained from a study of T cells in Graves' hyperthyroidism and ophthalmopathy. Regarding the study as a whole: Median prediction lead before ophthalmopathy onset was about 6.7 months with the model. Ophthalmopathy was told apart from stable hyperthyroidism by a 13 V-J model. Most clonotypes expanded in the thyroid (above 0.001) were also present in blood.

This clonotype was observed a handful of times. What it binds is unknown. V was clipped by 7 bases and J by 0 bases, with 16 bases between them. This CDR3 has 15 residues. TCR beta CDR3 regions were amplified from RNA transcripts. First-round RT-PCR of the TCR CDR3 relied on the HTBI primer set. MiXCR, run by TCRdb on the multiplex PCR reads, gives a single entry per CDR3 protein. The sample has almost 250,000 distinct CDR3 sequences; about 24% are singletons. The sample consisted of blood. This receptor was obtained from a woman in her 40s with Graves' ophthalmopathy. J is TRBJ2-7 and V is TRBV12-3 or TRBV12-4; D gene uncertain. The CDR3 DNA reads TGTGCCAGCACAAATCGGGCACCCGGCTCCTACGAGCAGTACTTC. The encoded protein is CASTNRAPGSYEQYF.